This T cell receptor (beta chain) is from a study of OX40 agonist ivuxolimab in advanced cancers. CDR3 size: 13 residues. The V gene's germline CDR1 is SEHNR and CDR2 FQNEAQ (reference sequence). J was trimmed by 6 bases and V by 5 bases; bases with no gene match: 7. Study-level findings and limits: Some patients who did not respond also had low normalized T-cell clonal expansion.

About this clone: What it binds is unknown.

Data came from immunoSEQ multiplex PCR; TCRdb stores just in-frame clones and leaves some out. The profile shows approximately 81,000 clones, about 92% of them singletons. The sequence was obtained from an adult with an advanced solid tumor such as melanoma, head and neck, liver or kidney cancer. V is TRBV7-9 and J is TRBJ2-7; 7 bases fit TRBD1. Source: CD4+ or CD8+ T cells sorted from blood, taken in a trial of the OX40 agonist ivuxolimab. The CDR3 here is CASSIRTGGEQYF. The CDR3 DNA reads TGTGCCAGCAGCATACGGACAGGTGGCGAGCAGTACTTC.